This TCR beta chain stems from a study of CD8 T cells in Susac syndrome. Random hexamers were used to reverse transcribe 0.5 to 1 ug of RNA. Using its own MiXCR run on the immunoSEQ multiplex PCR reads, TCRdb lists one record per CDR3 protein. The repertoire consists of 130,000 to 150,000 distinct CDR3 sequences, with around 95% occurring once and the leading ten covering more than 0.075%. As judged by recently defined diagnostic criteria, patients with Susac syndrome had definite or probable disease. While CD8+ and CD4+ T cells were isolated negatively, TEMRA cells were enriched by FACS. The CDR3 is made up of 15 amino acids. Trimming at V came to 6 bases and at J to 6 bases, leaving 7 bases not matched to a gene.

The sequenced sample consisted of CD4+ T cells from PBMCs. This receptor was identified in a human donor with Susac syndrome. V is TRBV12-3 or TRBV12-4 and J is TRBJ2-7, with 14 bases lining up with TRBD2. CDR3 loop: CASRPGLAGAGEQYF. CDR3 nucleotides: TGTGCCAGCAGACCGGGACTAGCGGGAGCGGGCGAGCAGTACTTC.